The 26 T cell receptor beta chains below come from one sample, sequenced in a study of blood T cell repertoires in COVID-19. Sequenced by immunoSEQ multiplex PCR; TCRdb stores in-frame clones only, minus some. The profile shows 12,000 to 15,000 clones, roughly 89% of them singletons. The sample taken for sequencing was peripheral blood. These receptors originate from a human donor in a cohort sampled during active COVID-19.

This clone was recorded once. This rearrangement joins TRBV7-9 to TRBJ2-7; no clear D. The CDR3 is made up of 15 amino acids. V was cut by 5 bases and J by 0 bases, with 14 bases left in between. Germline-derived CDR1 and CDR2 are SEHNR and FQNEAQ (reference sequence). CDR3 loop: CASSTPDKHSYEQYF. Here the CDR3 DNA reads TGTGCCAGCAGCACTCCTGACAAGCACTCCTACGAGCAGTACTTC.

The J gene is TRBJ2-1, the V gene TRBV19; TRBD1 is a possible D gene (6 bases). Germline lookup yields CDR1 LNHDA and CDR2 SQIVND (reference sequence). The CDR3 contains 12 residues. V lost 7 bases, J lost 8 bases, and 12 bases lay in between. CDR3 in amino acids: CASTHRADEQFF. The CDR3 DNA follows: TGTGCCAGTACGCACAGGGCGGATGAGCAGTTCTTC. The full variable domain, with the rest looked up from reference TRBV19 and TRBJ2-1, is DGGITQSPKYLFRKEGQNVTLSCEQNLNHDAMYWYRQDPGQGLRLIYYSQIVNDFQKGDIAEGYSVSREKKESFPLTVTSAQKNPTAFYLCASTHRADEQFFGPGTRLTVL.

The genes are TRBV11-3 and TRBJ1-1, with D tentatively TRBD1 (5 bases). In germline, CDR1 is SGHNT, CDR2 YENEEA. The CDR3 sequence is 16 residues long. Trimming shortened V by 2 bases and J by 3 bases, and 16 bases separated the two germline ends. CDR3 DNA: TGTGCCAGCAGCTTAAGGGACCTGGGGGGGGACACTGAAGCTTTCTTT. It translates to CASSLRDLGGDTEAFF.

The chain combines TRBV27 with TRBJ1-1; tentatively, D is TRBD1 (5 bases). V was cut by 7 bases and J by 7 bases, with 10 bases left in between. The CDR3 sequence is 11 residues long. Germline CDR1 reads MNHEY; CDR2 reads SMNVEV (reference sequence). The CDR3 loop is CASTRGFEAFF. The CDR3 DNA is TGTGCCAGCACTAGGGGTTTTGAAGCTTTCTTT.

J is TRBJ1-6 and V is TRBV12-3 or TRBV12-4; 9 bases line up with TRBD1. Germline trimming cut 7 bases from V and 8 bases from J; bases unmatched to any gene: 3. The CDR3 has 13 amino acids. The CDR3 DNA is TGTGCCAGCAACGACAGGGGGTATTCACCCCTCCACTTT. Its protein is CASNDRGYSPLHF.

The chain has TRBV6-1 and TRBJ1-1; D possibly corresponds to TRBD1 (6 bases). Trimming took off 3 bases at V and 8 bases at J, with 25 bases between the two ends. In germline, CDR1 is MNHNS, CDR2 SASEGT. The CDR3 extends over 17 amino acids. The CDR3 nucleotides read TGTGCCAGCAGTGATTTGGACAGTTATACCGGCCTTAAAGAAGCTTTCTTT. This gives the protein CASSDLDSYTGLKEAFF.

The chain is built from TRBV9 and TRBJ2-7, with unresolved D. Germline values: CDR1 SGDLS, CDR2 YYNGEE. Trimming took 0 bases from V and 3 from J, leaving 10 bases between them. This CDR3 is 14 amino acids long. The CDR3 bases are TGTGCCAGCAGCGTAGGGGTAAACAGCTACGAGCAGTACTTC. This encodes CASSVGVNSYEQYF.

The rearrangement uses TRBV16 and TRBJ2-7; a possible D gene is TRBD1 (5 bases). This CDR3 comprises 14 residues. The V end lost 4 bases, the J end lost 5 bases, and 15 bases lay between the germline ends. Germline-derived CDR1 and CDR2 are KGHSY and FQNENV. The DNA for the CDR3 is TGTGCCAGCAGCCTTTTTAACAGGATCAACGAGCAGTACTTC. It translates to CASSLFNRINEQYF.

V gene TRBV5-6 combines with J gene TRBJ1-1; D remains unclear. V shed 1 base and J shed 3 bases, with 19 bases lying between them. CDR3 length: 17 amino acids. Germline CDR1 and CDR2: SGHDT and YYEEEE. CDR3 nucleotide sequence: TGTGCCAGCAGCTTGCCCCTAGCCACCCTTCAGGACACTGAAGCTTTCTTT. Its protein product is CASSLPLATLQDTEAFF.

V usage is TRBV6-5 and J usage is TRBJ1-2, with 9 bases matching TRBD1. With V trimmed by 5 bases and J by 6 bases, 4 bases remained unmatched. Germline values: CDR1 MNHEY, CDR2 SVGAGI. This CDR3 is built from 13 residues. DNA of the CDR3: TGTGCCAGCAGTACACAGGGGGCCCATGGCTACACCTTC. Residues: CASSTQGAHGYTF.

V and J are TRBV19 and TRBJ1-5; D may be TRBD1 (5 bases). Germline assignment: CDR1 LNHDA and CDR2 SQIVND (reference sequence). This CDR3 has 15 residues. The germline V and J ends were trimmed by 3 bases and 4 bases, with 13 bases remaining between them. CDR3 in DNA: TGTGCCAGTAGTATGGGGGGTCTTGCAAATCAGCCCCAGCATTTT. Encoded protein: CASSMGGLANQPQHF.

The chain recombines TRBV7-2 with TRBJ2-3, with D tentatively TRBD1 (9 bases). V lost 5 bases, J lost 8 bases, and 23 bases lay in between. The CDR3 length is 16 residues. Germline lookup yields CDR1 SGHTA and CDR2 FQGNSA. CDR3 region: CASSPVAGQGVGTQYF. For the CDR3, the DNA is TGTGCCAGCAGCCCCGTAGCGGGACAGGGAGTCGGTACGCAGTATTTT.

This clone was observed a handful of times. CDR3 nucleotides: TGTGCCTGGACTGGGGCAGTCTATGGCTACACCTTC. Its protein is CAWTGAVYGYTF. The chain joins TRBV30 to TRBJ1-2, with D maybe TRBD1 (5 bases). V was pared by 4 bases and J by 4 bases, with 10 bases between. This CDR3 spans 12 amino acids. Germline-derived CDR1 and CDR2 are GTSNPN and SVGIG (reference sequence).

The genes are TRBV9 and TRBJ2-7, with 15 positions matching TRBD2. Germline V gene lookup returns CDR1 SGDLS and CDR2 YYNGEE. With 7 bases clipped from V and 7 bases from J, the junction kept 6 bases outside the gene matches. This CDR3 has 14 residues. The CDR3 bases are TGTGCCAGCGGACCGGGACTAGCGGGAGGTGAGCAGTACTTC. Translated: CASGPGLAGGEQYF.

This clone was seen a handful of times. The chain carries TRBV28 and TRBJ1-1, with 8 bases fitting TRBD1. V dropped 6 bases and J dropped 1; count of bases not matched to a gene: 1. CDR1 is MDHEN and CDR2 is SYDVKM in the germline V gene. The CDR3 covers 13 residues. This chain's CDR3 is CASSTGGNTEAFF. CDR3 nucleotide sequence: TGTGCCAGCAGCACAGGGGGGAACACTGAAGCTTTCTTT.

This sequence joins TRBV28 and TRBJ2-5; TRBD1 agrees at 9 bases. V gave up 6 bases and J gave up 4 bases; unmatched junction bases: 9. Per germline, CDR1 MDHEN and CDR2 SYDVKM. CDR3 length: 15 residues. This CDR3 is CASSQTGGLGETQYF. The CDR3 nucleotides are TGTGCCAGCAGCCAGACAGGGGGGCTTGGAGAGACCCAGTACTTC.

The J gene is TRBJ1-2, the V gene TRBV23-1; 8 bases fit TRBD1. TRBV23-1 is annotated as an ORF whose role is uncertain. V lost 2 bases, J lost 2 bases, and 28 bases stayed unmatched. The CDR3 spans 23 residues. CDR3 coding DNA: TGCGCCAGCAGTCAAGACAGGGGAAGAGGTATTGGTCCCCTCTCTATCCACAACTATGGCTACACCTTC. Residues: CASSQDRGRGIGPLSIHNYGYTF.

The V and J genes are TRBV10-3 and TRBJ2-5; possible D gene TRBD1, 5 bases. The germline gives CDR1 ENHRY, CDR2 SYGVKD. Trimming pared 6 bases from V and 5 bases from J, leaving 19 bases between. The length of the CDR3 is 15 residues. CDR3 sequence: CAISELWGGQETQYF. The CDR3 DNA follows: TGTGCCATCAGCGAACTCTGGGGCGGTCAGGAGACCCAGTACTTC.

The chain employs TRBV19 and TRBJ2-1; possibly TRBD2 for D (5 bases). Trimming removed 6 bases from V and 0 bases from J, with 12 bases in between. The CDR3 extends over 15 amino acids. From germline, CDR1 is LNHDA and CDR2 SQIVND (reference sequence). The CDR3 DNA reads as TGTGCCAGTAGCGGACTTGCCCACTCCTACAATGAGCAGTTCTTC. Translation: CASSGLAHSYNEQFF.

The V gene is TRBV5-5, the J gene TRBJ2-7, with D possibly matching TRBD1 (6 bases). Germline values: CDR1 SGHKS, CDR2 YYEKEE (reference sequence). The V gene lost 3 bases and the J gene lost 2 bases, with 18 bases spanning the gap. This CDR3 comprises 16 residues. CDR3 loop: CASSSSTGVRTYEQYF. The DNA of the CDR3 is TGTGCCAGCAGCTCCTCGACAGGCGTGAGGACCTACGAGCAGTACTTC.

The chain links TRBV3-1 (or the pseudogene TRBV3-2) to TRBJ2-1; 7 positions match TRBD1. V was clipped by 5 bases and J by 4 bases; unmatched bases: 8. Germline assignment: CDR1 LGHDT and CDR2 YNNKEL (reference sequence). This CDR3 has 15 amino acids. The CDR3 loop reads CASSVTGDGYNEQFF. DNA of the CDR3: TGTGCCAGCAGCGTAACAGGGGATGGGTACAATGAGCAGTTCTTC.

CDR3 residues: CASSQPLAGGQETQYF. In DNA form, the CDR3 reads TGTGCCAGCAGCCAACCCCTAGCGGGGGGACAAGAGACCCAGTACTTC. This chain connects TRBV4-2 to TRBJ2-5; 11 positions match TRBD2. Germline CDR1 is LGHNA and CDR2 is YNFKEQ. After removal of 2 bases from V and 2 bases from J, the junction contained 4 bases not matched to a gene. This CDR3 is built from 16 residues.

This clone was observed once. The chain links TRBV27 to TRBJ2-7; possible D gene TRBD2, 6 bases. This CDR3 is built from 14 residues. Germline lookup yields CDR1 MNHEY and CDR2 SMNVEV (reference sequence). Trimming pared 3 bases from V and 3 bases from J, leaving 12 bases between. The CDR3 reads CASSLRDSNYEQYF. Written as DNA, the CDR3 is TGTGCCAGCAGTTTGCGGGACTCCAACTACGAGCAGTACTTC.

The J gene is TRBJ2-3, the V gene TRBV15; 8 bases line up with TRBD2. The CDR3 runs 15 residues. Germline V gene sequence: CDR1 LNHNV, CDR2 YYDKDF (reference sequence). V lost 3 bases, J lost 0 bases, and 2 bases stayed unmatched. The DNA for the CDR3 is TGTGCCACCAGCAGGCCTAGCGGGAGCACAGATACGCAGTATTTT. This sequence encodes CATSRPSGSTDTQYF.

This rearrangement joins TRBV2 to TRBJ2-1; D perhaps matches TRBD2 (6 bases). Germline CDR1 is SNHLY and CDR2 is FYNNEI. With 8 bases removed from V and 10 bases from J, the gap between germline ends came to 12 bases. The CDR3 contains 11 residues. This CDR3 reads CASGEAGEQFF. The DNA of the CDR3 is TGTGCCAGCGGGGAGGCAGGGGAGCAGTTCTTC.

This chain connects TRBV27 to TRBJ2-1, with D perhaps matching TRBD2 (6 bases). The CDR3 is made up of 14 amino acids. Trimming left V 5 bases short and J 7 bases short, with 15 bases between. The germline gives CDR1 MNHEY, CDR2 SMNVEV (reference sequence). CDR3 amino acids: CASSVVRTTNEQFF. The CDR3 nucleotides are TGTGCCAGCAGTGTCGTGAGGACTACAAATGAGCAGTTCTTC.